The clone carrying this TCR beta chain turned up a few times. Its antigen is unidentified. This PCR relied on a set of 60 Vbeta primers and 13 Jbeta primers. TCRdb's table, derived via immunoSEQ multiplex PCR, lists solely in-frame clones and lacks some. The sample yields around 200,000 clones, 55% to 65% seen once. The sample is drawn from a study of cytomegalovirus exposure and HLA in healthy donors. General study points: Fewer N-insertions than the roughly 600-donor mean were reportedly shown by an Asian-associated ancestry cluster in a later analysis. Reports showed the classifier diagnosing cytomegalovirus status with high specificity and sensitivity. A few chains linked to CMV were shown in vitro to be specific for CMV antigens.

Per germline, CDR1 ENHRY and CDR2 SYGVKD. The V and J ends lost 5 bases and 4 bases, in that order; junction bases with no gene match: 7. This CDR3 has 15 amino acids. The origin of this receptor is a man aged 40-50 years in good health and CMV-seronegative. The rearrangement links TRBV10-3 to TRBJ2-5; 10 bases align to TRBD1. Sequences were obtained from PBMCs. CDR3 sequence (DNA): TGTGCCATCAGTTCCGGGACAGGGGCGCGAGAGACCCAGTACTTC. Translating it yields CAISSGTGARETQYF.